Each of the 30 T cell receptor beta chains below was sequenced from the same sample in a study of blood T cell repertoires in COVID-19. Using immunoSEQ multiplex PCR, the repertoire was profiled, and TCRdb retains in-frame clones only, with some absent. The sample comprises some 200,000 clones, under 90% of which are singletons, and around 13% rests with the top ten. The source material was peripheral blood. The origin of the receptors is a woman in her 70s with COVID-19, enrolled during active disease.

This chain links TRBV6-6 with TRBJ1-5; 7 positions agree with TRBD1. J was trimmed by 0 bases and V by 5 bases; bases with no gene match: 13. Per the germline V gene, CDR1 is MNHNY and CDR2 is SVGAGI (reference sequence). This CDR3 region has 18 residues. The CDR3 spells CASSRPDDRAVSNQPQHF. The DNA for the CDR3 is TGTGCCAGCAGTCGACCGGACGACAGGGCTGTTAGCAATCAGCCCCAGCATTTT.

The V call is TRBV4-1, the J call TRBJ2-5; D is possibly TRBD1 (5 bases). Germline lookup yields CDR1 MGHRA and CDR2 YSYEKL. Trimming pared 0 bases from V and 5 bases from J, leaving 16 bases between. The CDR3 runs 16 residues. CDR3 sequence (DNA): TGCGCCAGCAGCCAAGATCTTGGGCAGGGTCAGGAGACCCAGTACTTC. This gives the protein CASSQDLGQGQETQYF.

The chain recombines TRBV7-8 with TRBJ1-4, with D tentatively TRBD1 (6 bases). The length of the CDR3 is 13 residues. Germline CDR1 is SGHVS and CDR2 is FQNEAQ. Trimming cost V 2 bases and J 7 bases, with 8 bases left between them. CDR3 in amino acids: CASSLRTAEKLFF. The CDR3 DNA is TGTGCCAGCAGCTTAAGGACAGCTGAAAAACTGTTTTTT.

This clone was found once. The V and J genes are TRBV11-2 and TRBJ1-1, with no clear D. The CDR3 runs to 14 residues. Germline lookup yields CDR1 SGHAT and CDR2 FQNNGV. Trimming took 1 base from V and 3 from J, leaving 9 bases between them. CDR3 residues: CASSLVPGDTEAFF. CDR3 coding DNA: TGTGCCAGCAGCTTAGTCCCCGGGGACACTGAAGCTTTCTTT.

This rearrangement joins TRBV30 to TRBJ1-3; tentatively, D is TRBD1 (5 bases). Trimming took off 2 bases at V and 0 bases at J, with 14 bases between the two ends. Germline loops: CDR1 GTSNPN, CDR2 SVGIG (reference sequence). The CDR3 spans 16 residues. The CDR3 DNA sequence: TGTGCCTGGAGTATGGACACACTCCACTCTGGAAACACCATATATTTT. This sequence encodes CAWSMDTLHSGNTIYF.

CDR3 DNA: TGTGCCAGTAGCTCCAGCTCTGGAAACACCATATATTTT. It codes for CASSSSSGNTIYF. The J gene is TRBJ1-3, the V gene TRBV19, with D uncertain. The germline V gene has CDR1 LNHDA and CDR2 SQIVND (reference sequence). This CDR3 region has 13 residues. V gave up 6 bases and J gave up 0 bases, with 6 bases separating them.

The gene calls are TRBV5-1 and TRBJ1-1; D ambiguous. Germline lookup yields CDR1 SGHRS and CDR2 YFSETQ. The CDR3 is 17 residues long. Deletions cut 0 bases from V and 1 base from J, with 16 bases between. In nucleotides, the CDR3 is TGCGCCAGCAGCTTGGCAGCCGGCCAGGTAACGAACACTGAAGCTTTCTTT. The encoded protein is CASSLAAGQVTNTEAFF.

The rearrangement joins TRBV3-1 (or the pseudogene TRBV3-2) to TRBJ1-1; 9 bases align to TRBD1. Germline V gives CDR1 LGHDT, CDR2 YNNKEL (reference sequence). CDR3 length equals 13 residues. J lost 4 bases, V lost 7 bases, and 4 bases had no gene match. The CDR3 DNA reads as TGTGCCAGCACCAGACAGGGGGGCACTGAAGCTTTCTTT. It translates to CASTRQGGTEAFF.

There are many counts of this clone. The chain employs TRBV6-1 and TRBJ1-2; D may be TRBD1 (6 bases). Germline V gene sequence: CDR1 MNHNS, CDR2 SASEGT. V dropped 2 bases and J dropped 5 bases, with 18 bases sitting between them. CDR3 length equals 16 residues. CDR3 coding DNA: TGTGCCAGCAGTGAATATATTTCCGGGACACCTTATGGCTACACCTTC. It yields the protein CASSEYISGTPYGYTF.

This chain uses TRBV9 with TRBJ1-4, with TRBD1 as a possible D gene (6 bases). With 3 bases removed from V and 2 bases from J, the gap between germline ends came to 11 bases. This CDR3 is 15 amino acids long. Germline CDR1 and CDR2: SGDLS and YYNGEE. The CDR3 bases are TGTGCCAGCAGCGGAACAGGGCGGACTAATGAAAAACTGTTTTTT. It yields the protein CASSGTGRTNEKLFF. Using reference TRBV9 and TRBJ1-4 for the parts outside the CDR3, the full variable domain is DSGVTQTPKHLITATGQRVTLRCSPRSGDLSVYWYQQSLDQGLQFLIQYYNGEERAKGNILERFSAQQFPDLHSELNLSSLELGDSALYFCASSGTGRTNEKLFFGSGTQLSVL.

This rearrangement joins TRBV10-1 to TRBJ1-3; 8 bases align to TRBD1. The CDR3 is 15 residues long. CDR1 is WNHNN and CDR2 is SYGVQD in the germline V gene (reference sequence). V was pared by 6 bases and J by 0 bases, with 4 bases of the junction left unmatched. The CDR3 DNA reads as TGCGCCAGCAGCCGGGACAGGAGCTCTGGAAACACCATATATTTT. It specifies CASSRDRSSGNTIYF.

The chain joins TRBV2 to TRBJ1-1; D not resolved. The CDR3 has 13 amino acids. Trimming cost V 3 bases and J 1 base, with 6 bases left between them. Germline V gene data show CDR1 as SNHLY and CDR2 as FYNNEI. DNA of the CDR3: TGTGCCAGCAGTGACTCCGGGAACACTGAAGCTTTCTTT. Translation gives CASSDSGNTEAFF.

This rearrangement joins TRBV3-1 (or the pseudogene TRBV3-2) to TRBJ2-3; 7 nucleotides match TRBD2. Germline V gives CDR1 LGHDT, CDR2 YNNKEL (reference sequence). The junction had 8 bases not matched to a gene; V was cut back by 4 bases and J by 4 bases. The length of the CDR3 is 15 residues. CDR3 sequence reads: CASSPSGVVADTQYF. The CDR3 DNA follows: TGTGCCAGCAGCCCAAGCGGGGTGGTGGCAGATACGCAGTATTTT.

The rearrangement links TRBV5-5 to TRBJ1-3; no definite D call. The germline V and J ends were trimmed by 4 bases and 7 bases, with 9 bases remaining between them. The CDR3 is made up of 12 amino acids. Germline-derived CDR1 and CDR2 are SGHKS and YYEKEE (reference sequence). DNA of the CDR3: TGTGCCAGCAGCCGTGACGGGAACACCATATATTTT. Amino acid sequence: CASSRDGNTIYF.

The chain couples TRBV28 to TRBJ1-2; D is unclear. Germline values: CDR1 MDHEN, CDR2 SYDVKM. The CDR3 is made up of 12 amino acids. Trimming left V 10 bases short and J 0 bases short, with 9 bases between. The CDR3 DNA follows: TGTGCCACCCAAAGAGCTAACTATGGCTACACCTTC. Translated, it gives CATQRANYGYTF.

V gene TRBV5-1 combines with J gene TRBJ1-3; 7 bases fit TRBD1. J gave up 7 bases and V 0 bases, and 4 bases lay outside the gene matches. This CDR3 contains 14 residues. Looked up from germline, CDR1 is SGHRS and CDR2 is YFSETQ. The CDR3 DNA sequence: TGCGCCAGCAGCTTGGAGGGGGCAATTAACACCATATATTTT. It translates to CASSLEGAINTIYF.

The chain uses TRBV30 and TRBJ1-3; D not certain. The V end was cut by 8 bases, the J end by 11 bases, with 16 bases between. The CDR3 covers 11 residues. Germline V gene sequence: CDR1 GTSNPN, CDR2 SVGIG (reference sequence). The CDR3 sequence is CASGEGRAIYF. The CDR3, as DNA: TGTGCCAGCGGGGAAGGGAGGGCCATATATTTT.

The chain couples TRBV6-5 to TRBJ1-2; unclear D gene. Trimming cost V 1 base and J 4 bases, with 4 bases left between them. The germline V gene encodes CDR1 MNHEY and CDR2 SVGAGI. The length of the CDR3 is 12 residues. CDR3 loop: CASSYFGYGYTF. CDR3 bases: TGTGCCAGCAGTTACTTCGGCTATGGCTACACCTTC.

On this clone: The sample has other DNA sequences that encode this CDR3 too. The chain joins TRBV24-1 to TRBJ1-5, with 9 positions matching TRBD1. Germline CDR1 and CDR2: KGHDR and SFDVKD. CDR3 length: 14 amino acids. Trimming removed 9 bases from V and 6 bases from J; junction bases left unmatched: 8. The CDR3 coding sequence is TGTGCCACCCGAGACAGGGGGTACGGTCAGCCCCAGCATTTT. This codes for CATRDRGYGQPQHF.

The chain combines TRBV5-1 with TRBJ1-3, with D possibly being TRBD1 (5 bases). V was pared by 5 bases and J by 1 base, with 10 bases between. The CDR3 consists of 14 residues. Germline CDR1 is SGHRS and CDR2 is YFSETQ. CDR3 DNA sequence: TGCGCCAGCAGACAGGAAGGATCTGGAAACACCATATATTTT. As protein: CASRQEGSGNTIYF.

The CDR3, as DNA: TGTGCCAGCAGCCAATCCGCTCAGTCCCTAGTGAGCACCGGGGAGCTGTTTTTT. Translation gives CASSQSAQSLVSTGELFF. The chain employs TRBV4-2 and TRBJ2-2; the D is unclear. The CDR3 length is 18 residues. The V end lost 2 bases, the J end lost 4 bases, and 20 bases lay between the germline ends. Germline V gives CDR1 LGHNA, CDR2 YNFKEQ.

This clone was seen only once. V usage is TRBV3-1 (or the pseudogene TRBV3-2) and J usage is TRBJ1-2, with D unresolved. Trimming stripped 1 base from V and 2 bases from J, with 11 bases between. The CDR3 consists of 15 residues. The germline gives CDR1 LGHDT, CDR2 YNNKEL (reference sequence). CDR3 sequence (DNA): TGTGCCAGCAGCCAAGGCACGTACTTAAACTATGGCTACACCTTC. This codes for CASSQGTYLNYGYTF.

The chain is built from TRBV5-5 and TRBJ1-1; no firm D call. The V end was cut by 0 bases, the J end by 4 bases, with 13 bases between. Germline-derived CDR1 and CDR2 are SGHKS and YYEKEE (reference sequence). The CDR3 runs 15 residues. CDR3 protein: CASSLDPGWATEAFF. The DNA of the CDR3 is TGTGCCAGCAGCTTGGACCCGGGATGGGCCACTGAAGCTTTCTTT.

This clone has only a few counts. The chain has TRBV7-2 and TRBJ2-1; 9 bases fit TRBD1. Germline V lookup: CDR1 SGHTA, CDR2 FQGNSA. The length of the CDR3 is 15 residues. Trimming at V came to 0 bases and at J to 9 bases, leaving 6 bases not matched to a gene. The CDR3 region is CASSLAGTGSGEQFF. CDR3 DNA: TGTGCCAGCAGCTTAGCCGGGACAGGGAGTGGTGAGCAGTTCTTC.

The chain recombines TRBV30 with TRBJ1-6, with D uncertain. The V end lost 3 bases, the J end lost 0 bases, and 12 bases lay between the germline ends. The germline V gene encodes CDR1 GTSNPN and CDR2 SVGIG (reference sequence). The CDR3 has 16 residues. The CDR3 DNA is TGTGCCTGGAGGACTGACTTGAGCTCCTATAATTCACCCCTCCACTTT. Translated, it gives CAWRTDLSSYNSPLHF.

This chain connects TRBV27 to TRBJ1-1; D call uncertain. CDR1 and CDR2 (germline): MNHEY, SMNVEV (reference sequence). V lost 5 bases and J 8 bases, leaving 12 bases between the germline ends. This CDR3 is 12 amino acids long. Here the CDR3 reads CASSNDYGEAFF. CDR3 sequence (DNA): TGTGCCAGCAGTAACGACTACGGCGAAGCTTTCTTT.

The chain has TRBV2 and TRBJ1-1; D uncertain. Between the trimmed V and J ends, which lost 9 bases and 4 bases, there was a span of 15 bases. This CDR3 is 13 amino acids long. The germline V gene has CDR1 SNHLY and CDR2 FYNNEI. The CDR3 loop reads CASTRSRATEAFF. The DNA of the CDR3 is TGTGCCAGTACTAGGTCGCGAGCCACTGAAGCTTTCTTT.

The rearrangement joins TRBV7-3 to TRBJ2-5, with 10 nucleotides matching TRBD1. This CDR3 has 15 amino acids. V dropped 2 bases and J dropped 3; count of bases not matched to a gene: 3. Germline values: CDR1 SGHTA, CDR2 FQGTGA. This chain's CDR3 is CASSLGDRGEETQYF. The CDR3 DNA follows: TGTGCCAGCAGCTTAGGGGACAGGGGTGAAGAGACCCAGTACTTC.

The V gene is TRBV5-1, the J gene TRBJ2-5; perhaps TRBD2 as D (6 bases). Germline V gene sequence: CDR1 SGHRS, CDR2 YFSETQ. The CDR3 is 16 residues long. V was clipped by 0 bases and J by 1 base, with 13 bases between them. CDR3 protein: CASSLGPGGLQETQYF. DNA for the CDR3: TGCGCCAGCAGCTTGGGTCCCGGGGGACTCCAAGAGACCCAGTACTTC.

The chain joins TRBV28 to TRBJ1-1; 7 bases line up with TRBD1. CDR1 and CDR2 from the germline V gene are MDHEN and SYDVKM. CDR3 length: 12 amino acids. J lost 10 bases, V lost 5 bases, and 7 bases had no gene match. CDR3 sequence reads: CASSKRGPIAFF. CDR3 DNA sequence: TGTGCCAGCAGTAAAAGGGGGCCGATAGCTTTCTTT.